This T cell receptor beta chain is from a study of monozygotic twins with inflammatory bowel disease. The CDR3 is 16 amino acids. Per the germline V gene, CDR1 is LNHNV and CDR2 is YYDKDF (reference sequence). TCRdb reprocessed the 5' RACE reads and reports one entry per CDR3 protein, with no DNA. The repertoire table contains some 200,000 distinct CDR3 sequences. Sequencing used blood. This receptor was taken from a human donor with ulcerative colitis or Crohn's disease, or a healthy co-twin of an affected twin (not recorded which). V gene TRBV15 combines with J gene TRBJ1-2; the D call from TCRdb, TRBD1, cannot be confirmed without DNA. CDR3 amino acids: CATSSLPGNMNYGYTF.